The 32 T cell receptor beta chains below were found in one sample sequenced in a study of cytomegalovirus exposure and HLA in healthy donors. Sequencing was performed with immunoSEQ multiplex PCR; in TCRdb, only in-frame clones are kept and a portion is missing. The repertoire has roughly 50,000 clones, roughly 93% of them found once; the top ten carry roughly 1.8%. The sequencing sample was made of PBMCs. These receptors were taken from a woman younger than 30 in good health and CMV-seropositive.

The chain uses TRBV5-8 and TRBJ2-1; 8 bases are shared with TRBD1. Germline values: CDR1 SGHTS, CDR2 YDEGEE. The CDR3 covers 16 residues. V shed 3 bases, J shed 8 bases, and the junction held 13 bases outside the gene matches. The CDR3 loop is CASSSKDRVSFDEQFF. The CDR3 DNA reads TGTGCCAGCAGCTCGAAGGACAGGGTGTCATTCGATGAGCAGTTCTTC.

The J gene is TRBJ2-7, the V gene TRBV28; 10 bases agree with TRBD1. The CDR3 is 16 amino acids. With V trimmed by 6 bases and J by 0 bases, 8 bases remained unmatched. Germline CDR1 is MDHEN and CDR2 is SYDVKM. CDR3 sequence reads: CASRGAGTGVSYEQYF. The CDR3 nucleotides read TGTGCCAGCAGGGGGGCCGGGACAGGGGTCTCCTACGAGCAGTACTTC.

The chain employs TRBV2 and TRBJ1-6, with D possibly TRBD1 on 6 matching bases. The CDR3 has 14 residues. V was cut by 6 bases and J by 5 bases, with 11 bases left in between. Germline assignment: CDR1 SNHLY and CDR2 FYNNEI. The CDR3 coding sequence is TGTGCCAGCAGAGGACAGCGAGATAATTCACCCCTCCACTTT. Protein: CASRGQRDNSPLHF. The full variable domain, its missing parts supplied by reference TRBV2 and TRBJ1-6, is EPEVTQTPSHQVTQMGQEVILRCVPISNHLYFYWYRQILGQKVEFLVSFYNNEISEKSEIFDDQFSVERPDGSNFTLKIRSTKLEDSAMYFCASRGQRDNSPLHFGNGTRLTVT.

The rearrangement links TRBV29-1 to TRBJ2-3, with a weak D call TRBD2 (6 bases). Trimming stripped 0 bases from V and 5 bases from J, with 21 bases between. CDR1 SQVTM and CDR2 ANQGSEA come from the germline V gene. This CDR3 contains 17 residues. The CDR3 here is CSVEDRRGREWVDTQYF. In DNA form, the CDR3 reads TGCAGCGTTGAAGATCGGAGGGGCAGAGAGTGGGTAGATACGCAGTATTTT.

The chain recombines TRBV7-2 with TRBJ2-5; D is undetermined. The CDR3 loop spans 14 amino acids. V dropped 4 bases and J dropped 2 bases, with 11 bases sitting between them. Germline V lookup: CDR1 SGHTA, CDR2 FQGNSA. The CDR3 coding sequence is TGTGCCAGCAGCTCGCGGCGCTATCAAGAGACCCAGTACTTC. Encoded protein: CASSSRRYQETQYF. The entire variable domain, with the rest obtained from reference TRBV7-2 and TRBJ2-5, is as follows: GAGVSQSPSNKVTEKGKDVELRCDPISGHTALYWYRQSLGQGLEFLIYFQGNSAPDKSGLPSDRFSAERTGGSVSTLTIQRTQQEDSAVYLCASSSRRYQETQYFGPGTRLLVL.

The CDR3 protein is CASSPRRATSHEQFF. As DNA, the CDR3 is TGTGCCAGCAGTCCCAGGCGGGCCACAAGCCATGAGCAGTTCTTC. The chain employs TRBV27 and TRBJ2-1, with a possible D match to TRBD2 (5 bases). CDR1 and CDR2 from the germline V gene are MNHEY and SMNVEV (reference sequence). V shed 5 bases and J shed 8 bases, with 19 bases lying between them. CDR3 size: 15 residues.

This clone was counted a single time. The chain is built from TRBV5-1 and TRBJ1-2; D is perhaps TRBD1 (6 bases). V was cut by 2 bases and J by 4 bases, with 6 bases left in between. CDR3 length: 12 residues. CDR1 SGHRS and CDR2 YFSETQ come from the germline V gene. The CDR3 nucleotides are TGCGCCAGCAGCTTACAGGGCTATGGCTACACCTTC. Translated, it gives CASSLQGYGYTF.

V is TRBV6-1 and J is TRBJ1-5; D remains ambiguous. The V gene lost 5 bases and the J gene lost 0 bases, with 8 bases spanning the gap. CDR3 length: 14 amino acids. Germline CDR1 and CDR2: MNHNS and SASEGT. DNA for the CDR3: TGTGCCAGCAGTCTAATTTATAGCAATCAGCCCCAGCATTTT. It yields the protein CASSLIYSNQPQHF.

The gene calls are TRBV28 and TRBJ1-2; D uncertain. The CDR3 covers 14 residues. V shed 8 bases and J shed 1 base, with 14 bases lying between them. Germline assignment: CDR1 MDHEN and CDR2 SYDVKM. CDR3 DNA: TGTGCCAGCTCTGGTCGGGAGGTTAACTATGGCTACACCTTC. Translated: CASSGREVNYGYTF.

This clone was picked up a small number of times. The chain joins TRBV28 to TRBJ1-4; D might be TRBD1 (6 bases). The CDR3 has 15 residues. V lost 2 bases to trimming and J lost 7 bases, with 14 bases between them. Germline-derived CDR1 and CDR2 are MDHEN and SYDVKM. CDR3 DNA: TGTGCCAGCAGTTTAGGGGGCACGAGAAGTGAAAAACTGTTTTTT. Translation: CASSLGGTRSEKLFF. Variable domain in full (rest from reference TRBV28 and TRBJ1-4): DVKVTQSSRYLVKRTGEKVFLECVQDMDHENMFWYRQDPGLGLRLIYFSYDVKMKEKGDIPEGYSVSREKKERFSLILESASTNQTSMYLCASSLGGTRSEKLFFGSGTQLSVL.

V and J are TRBV9 and TRBJ1-1, with 7 bases matching TRBD1. The CDR3 runs 14 residues. Trimming removed 4 bases from V and 4 bases from J; junction bases left unmatched: 7. From germline, CDR1 is SGDLS and CDR2 YYNGEE. CDR3 loop: CASSKNRGSTEAFF. The CDR3 nucleotides read TGTGCCAGCAGCAAGAACAGGGGAAGCACTGAAGCTTTCTTT.

J is TRBJ2-1 and V is TRBV4-1; D gene unclear. The ends were cut back, 3 bases at V and 12 bases at J, with 9 bases in the middle. Germline V gives CDR1 MGHRA, CDR2 YSYEKL. The CDR3 is 11 amino acids. In DNA form, the CDR3 reads TGCGCCAGCAGCCACAAGCAGCGGCAGTTCTTC. Translation gives CASSHKQRQFF.

The chain uses TRBV19 and TRBJ1-1, with D perhaps matching TRBD1 (6 bases). The CDR3 extends over 14 amino acids. Germline V gives CDR1 LNHDA, CDR2 SQIVND (reference sequence). The V end lost 0 bases, the J end lost 4 bases, and 9 bases lay between the germline ends. The CDR3 sequence is CASSIDQGTTEAFF. CDR3 bases: TGTGCCAGTAGTATAGATCAGGGGACCACTGAAGCTTTCTTT.

The V and J genes are TRBV10-2 and TRBJ1-1, with a tentative D call TRBD1 (6 bases). Trimming stripped 1 base from V and 5 bases from J, with 14 bases between. The CDR3 consists of 15 residues. The germline V gene encodes CDR1 WSHSY and CDR2 SAAADI. The CDR3 here is CASSEFGGRGTEAFF. The CDR3 region has the DNA TGCGCCAGCAGTGAGTTTGGAGGGAGGGGGACTGAAGCTTTCTTT.

The gene calls are TRBV5-1 and TRBJ2-1, with D perhaps matching TRBD1 (6 bases). This CDR3 has 15 amino acids. CDR1 SGHRS and CDR2 YFSETQ come from the germline V gene. Deletions cut 2 bases from V and 4 bases from J, with 13 bases between. The CDR3 here is CASSLGTPLYNEQFF. CDR3 bases: TGCGCCAGCAGCTTAGGGACACCGTTATACAATGAGCAGTTCTTC.

The gene calls are TRBV27 and TRBJ1-2, with a weak D call TRBD1 (5 bases). The V gene's germline CDR1 is MNHEY and CDR2 SMNVEV (reference sequence). V shed 0 bases and J shed 3 bases, with 8 bases lying between them. This CDR3 has 14 residues. The CDR3 reads CASSLSLTDYGYTF. In DNA form, the CDR3 reads TGTGCCAGCAGTTTATCCTTGACAGACTATGGCTACACCTTC.

DNA for the CDR3: TGTGCCAGTATAGAGGGGGCTTCGGGACAGCCCCAGCATTTT. Protein product: CASIEGASGQPQHF. The chain joins TRBV19 to TRBJ1-5, with 7 bases lining up with TRBD1. V was pared by 7 bases and J by 7 bases, with 10 bases of the junction left unmatched. Germline assignment: CDR1 LNHDA and CDR2 SQIVND (reference sequence). The CDR3 consists of 14 residues.

This clone was seen a single time. This chain uses TRBV19 with TRBJ1-2; no clear D gene. The CDR3 length is 12 residues. V lost 6 bases to trimming and J lost 4 bases, with 9 bases between them. CDR1 and CDR2 from the germline V gene are LNHDA and SQIVND (reference sequence). CDR3 sequence reads: CASRRAGYGYTF. The CDR3 nucleotides read TGTGCCAGTAGGAGGGCTGGCTATGGCTACACCTTC.

This clone was observed once. This chain joins TRBV4-1 and TRBJ1-1; D call uncertain. CDR1 and CDR2 from the germline V gene are MGHRA and YSYEKL. With 6 bases removed from V and 1 base from J, the gap between germline ends came to 15 bases. The CDR3 loop spans 15 amino acids. The CDR3 DNA is TGCGCCAGCAGAAATCGTGAACAGACGAACACTGAAGCTTTCTTT. Its protein product is CASRNREQTNTEAFF.

The CDR3 spells CASSQRSGSSYEQYF. CDR3 in DNA: TGCGCCAGCAGCCAACGGAGCGGGAGCTCCTACGAGCAGTACTTC. V gene TRBV4-3 combines with J gene TRBJ2-7; 8 bases match TRBD2. The junction had 3 bases not matched to a gene; V was cut back by 2 bases and J by 0 bases. The CDR3 contains 15 residues. Per the germline V gene, CDR1 is LGHNA and CDR2 is YSLEER.

V gene TRBV2 combines with J gene TRBJ2-5; D call uncertain. There are 13 residues in the CDR3. The V gene's germline CDR1 is SNHLY and CDR2 FYNNEI. V lost 5 bases and J lost 5, with 12 bases in between. In nucleotides, the CDR3 is TGTGCCAGCAGTTTCAGGCAGATGGAGACCCAGTACTTC. It is translated as CASSFRQMETQYF.

The J gene is TRBJ2-3, the V gene TRBV10-3, with D unresolved. This CDR3 region has 14 residues. Germline values: CDR1 ENHRY, CDR2 SYGVKD. Between the trimmed V and J ends, which lost 4 bases and 6 bases, there was a span of 14 bases. CDR3 nucleotide sequence: TGTGCCATCAGTGGTGTTGGTGGAGCGGATACGCAGTATTTT. Translated, it gives CAISGVGGADTQYF.

V is TRBV19 and J is TRBJ1-1; maybe TRBD1 (5 bases). Germline CDR1 is LNHDA and CDR2 is SQIVND (reference sequence). The ends were cut back, 6 bases at V and 1 base at J, with 15 bases in the middle. The CDR3 has 15 residues. The CDR3 DNA reads TGTGCCAGTAGCAGGGTTTTTCGGGCGAACACTGAAGCTTTCTTT. Amino acids: CASSRVFRANTEAFF. Full variable domain (outside the CDR3, taken from reference TRBV19 and TRBJ1-1): DGGITQSPKYLFRKEGQNVTLSCEQNLNHDAMYWYRQDPGQGLRLIYYSQIVNDFQKGDIAEGYSVSREKKESFPLTVTSAQKNPTAFYLCASSRVFRANTEAFFGQGTRLTVV.

This chain joins TRBV6-1 and TRBJ2-2, with TRBD2 identical over 7 bases. The CDR3 is 15 residues long. V lost 1 base and J lost 9; bases outside the gene matches: 8. Per germline, CDR1 MNHNS and CDR2 SASEGT. The CDR3 DNA follows: TGTGCCAGCAGTGAAGATGCGTGGGAGGGGAGGGAGCTGTTTTTT. Translation: CASSEDAWEGRELFF.

The V and J genes are TRBV2 and TRBJ2-1; 13 bases map to TRBD2. The V gene end was trimmed by 9 bases and the J gene end by 4 bases; junction bases not matched to a gene: 12. The CDR3 loop spans 17 amino acids. The germline V gene has CDR1 SNHLY and CDR2 FYNNEI. The CDR3 region is CARSRRTSGGQYNEQFF. The CDR3 bases are TGTGCCAGAAGCAGGAGGACTAGCGGGGGCCAATACAATGAGCAGTTCTTC. The complete variable domain, with remaining parts taken from reference TRBV2 and TRBJ2-1, reads EPEVTQTPSHQVTQMGQEVILRCVPISNHLYFYWYRQILGQKVEFLVSFYNNEISEKSEIFDDQFSVERPDGSNFTLKIRSTKLEDSAMYFCARSRRTSGGQYNEQFFGPGTRLTVL.

V gene TRBV4-3 combines with J gene TRBJ1-2; D gene unclear. Trimming took off 8 bases at V and 4 bases at J, with 26 bases between the two ends. The CDR3 spans 17 residues. The germline V gene encodes CDR1 LGHNA and CDR2 YSLEER. The CDR3 DNA reads TGCGCCAGCTTACAAAATGCCCACTCGGTCGAGGGCTATGGCTACACCTTC. It codes for CASLQNAHSVEGYGYTF.

This chain links TRBV6-1 with TRBJ2-7; 8 nucleotides line up with TRBD1. The germline gives CDR1 MNHNS, CDR2 SASEGT. This CDR3 region has 15 residues. V shed 5 bases, J shed 2 bases, and the junction held 8 bases outside the gene matches. The CDR3 sequence: CASSSTGQGAYEQYF. CDR3 nucleotide sequence: TGTGCCAGCAGTTCCACAGGACAGGGAGCCTACGAGCAGTACTTC.

The chain employs TRBV5-8 and TRBJ2-7, with TRBD2 matching 9 bases. Germline V gene data show CDR1 as SGHTS and CDR2 as YDEGEE. The CDR3 loop spans 15 amino acids. V lost 0 bases to trimming and J lost 3 bases; unmatched junction nucleotides: 4. The CDR3 sequence: CASSLEGLANYEQYF. CDR3 nucleotide sequence: TGTGCCAGCAGCTTGGAGGGACTAGCCAACTACGAGCAGTACTTC.

The rearrangement joins TRBV19 to TRBJ1-1; D unresolved. CDR1 is LNHDA, CDR2 SQIVND, per germline (reference sequence). The V gene lost 1 base and the J gene lost 4 bases, with 4 bases spanning the gap. The CDR3 length is 12 residues. CDR3 in amino acids: CASSIVSTEAFF. The CDR3 DNA reads TGTGCCAGTAGTATAGTATCCACTGAAGCTTTCTTT.

The genes are TRBV7-2 and TRBJ1-2; a possible D gene is TRBD1 (6 bases). CDR3 length equals 12 residues. V lost 5 bases and J 10 bases, leaving 14 bases between the germline ends. Germline CDR1 reads SGHTA; CDR2 reads FQGNSA. The chain's CDR3 is CASSHTPGAYTF. The CDR3 bases are TGTGCCAGCAGCCATACCCCAGGGGCCTACACCTTC.

This chain uses TRBV19 with TRBJ1-2; no firm D call. CDR1 and CDR2 (germline): LNHDA, SQIVND (reference sequence). CDR3 size: 13 residues. With 3 bases removed from V and 0 bases from J, the gap between germline ends came to 5 bases. For the CDR3, the DNA is TGTGCCAGTAGTATCCGGGCTAACTATGGCTACACCTTC. Translating it yields CASSIRANYGYTF.

This clone was seen a single time. This rearrangement joins TRBV27 to TRBJ1-2; 8 nucleotides match TRBD1. The CDR3 sequence is 12 residues long. Trimming at V came to 6 bases and at J to 13 bases, leaving 10 bases not matched to a gene. Per the germline V gene, CDR1 is MNHEY and CDR2 is SMNVEV (reference sequence). This CDR3 reads CASSFSGGQATF. The CDR3 DNA sequence: TGTGCCAGCAGCTTTTCAGGGGGACAGGCCACCTTC.